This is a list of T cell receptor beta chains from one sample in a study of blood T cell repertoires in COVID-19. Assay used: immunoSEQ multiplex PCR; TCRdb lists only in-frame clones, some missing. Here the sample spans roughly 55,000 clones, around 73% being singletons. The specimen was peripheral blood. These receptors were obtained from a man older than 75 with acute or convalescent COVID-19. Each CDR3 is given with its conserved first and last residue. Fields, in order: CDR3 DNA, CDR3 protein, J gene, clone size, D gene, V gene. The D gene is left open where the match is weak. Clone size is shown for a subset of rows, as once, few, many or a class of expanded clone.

cdr3_nt: TGTGCCACCAGTGATCCTTCAGCGGAGACCCAGTACTTC; cdr3_aa: CATSDPSAETQYF; j_call: TRBJ2-5; clone_size: -; d_call: -; v_call: TRBV24-1
cdr3_nt: TGTGCCAGCAGCGCAGGGGACAGGGGTTACCAAGAGACCCAGTACTTC; cdr3_aa: CASSAGDRGYQETQYF; j_call: TRBJ2-5; clone_size: -; d_call: TRBD1; v_call: TRBV7-9
cdr3_nt: TGTGCCACCCTACGACAAGGGGGCGCGGGCTACACCTTC; cdr3_aa: CATLRQGGAGYTF; j_call: TRBJ1-2; clone_size: -; d_call: TRBD1; v_call: TRBV19
cdr3_nt: TGTGCCAGCAGTTTTAATTCTCAGCCCCAGCATTTT; cdr3_aa: CASSFNSQPQHF; j_call: TRBJ1-5; clone_size: -; d_call: -; v_call: TRBV12-3/TRBV12-4
cdr3_nt: TGTGCCAGTAGTCCGTGGGGGGGACTAGCGGGGTCAGATACGCAGTATTTT; cdr3_aa: CASSPWGGLAGSDTQYF; j_call: TRBJ2-3; clone_size: once; d_call: TRBD2; v_call: TRBV19
cdr3_nt: TGTGCCAGCAGCTTACGGACTGCGCACGCTTTCTTT; cdr3_aa: CASSLRTAHAFF; j_call: TRBJ1-1; clone_size: -; d_call: -; v_call: TRBV11-2
cdr3_nt: TGTGCCTGGAGTGCTGACTATAACAATGAGCAGTTCTTC; cdr3_aa: CAWSADYNNEQFF; j_call: TRBJ2-1; clone_size: -; d_call: -; v_call: TRBV30
cdr3_nt: TGCGCCAGCAAAGAGGGCGGATACACAGATACGCAGTATTTT; cdr3_aa: CASKEGGYTDTQYF; j_call: TRBJ2-3; clone_size: -; d_call: -; v_call: TRBV5-1
cdr3_nt: TGTGCCAGCTCACCCCTAGGGACAGGTGAAGCTTTCTTT; cdr3_aa: CASSPLGTGEAFF; j_call: TRBJ1-1; clone_size: -; d_call: TRBD1; v_call: TRBV18
cdr3_nt: TGTGCCAGCAGCTTCGGAGCGAACACTGAAGCTTTCTTT; cdr3_aa: CASSFGANTEAFF; j_call: TRBJ1-1; clone_size: -; d_call: -; v_call: TRBV7-9
cdr3_nt: TGTGCCACCAGTGATTCCCAGGGGGTCACAGATACGCAGTATTTT; cdr3_aa: CATSDSQGVTDTQYF; j_call: TRBJ2-3; clone_size: -; d_call: TRBD1; v_call: TRBV24-1
cdr3_nt: TGTGCCAGCTCCGCAAATACCGGGACTTATGCCTACGAGCAGTACTTC; cdr3_aa: CASSANTGTYAYEQYF; j_call: TRBJ2-7; clone_size: -; d_call: -; v_call: TRBV18
cdr3_nt: TGCGCCAGCAGCCAAGGTCTAGCGGGAGGCACAGATACGCAGTATTTT; cdr3_aa: CASSQGLAGGTDTQYF; j_call: TRBJ2-3; clone_size: -; d_call: TRBD2; v_call: TRBV4-1
cdr3_nt: TGTGCCAGCAGCCAAGGGTCACAGGGGAATCAGCCCCAGCATTTT; cdr3_aa: CASSQGSQGNQPQHF; j_call: TRBJ1-5; clone_size: once; d_call: TRBD1; v_call: TRBV3-1/TRBV3-2
cdr3_nt: TGTGCCAGCAGTCTGACAGGGGGCAAATACGAGCAGTACTTC; cdr3_aa: CASSLTGGKYEQYF; j_call: TRBJ2-7; clone_size: -; d_call: TRBD1; v_call: TRBV28
cdr3_nt: TGTGCCAGCAGCTCGATGCGGGTTTTGACGGGTGAGCAGTTCTTC; cdr3_aa: CASSSMRVLTGEQFF; j_call: TRBJ2-1; clone_size: -; d_call: -; v_call: TRBV5-6
cdr3_nt: TGTGCCAGCAGCTGGACTAGTTCCTACGAGCAGTACTTC; cdr3_aa: CASSWTSSYEQYF; j_call: TRBJ2-7; clone_size: -; d_call: TRBD2; v_call: TRBV2
cdr3_nt: TGTGCCAGCAGTGGAGGACAGGGGGCCAATGAGCAGTTCTTC; cdr3_aa: CASSGGQGANEQFF; j_call: TRBJ2-1; clone_size: once; d_call: TRBD1; v_call: TRBV28
cdr3_nt: TGTGCCAGCACCTCGTCCGATGAGCAGTTCTTC; cdr3_aa: CASTSSDEQFF; j_call: TRBJ2-1; clone_size: -; d_call: -; v_call: TRBV12-3/TRBV12-4
cdr3_nt: TGTGCCACCAGTGATCGGACAGGGGGCCCCTATGGCTACACCTTC; cdr3_aa: CATSDRTGGPYGYTF; j_call: TRBJ1-2; clone_size: -; d_call: TRBD1; v_call: TRBV24-1
cdr3_nt: TGTGCCAGCTCACCACCGGGGCGAGCGGGGTCAAACACCGGGGAGCTGTTTTTT; cdr3_aa: CASSPPGRAGSNTGELFF; j_call: TRBJ2-2; clone_size: -; d_call: TRBD2; v_call: TRBV18
cdr3_nt: TGTGCCAGCAGGGTACAGGGTGCTGGAAACACCATATATTTT; cdr3_aa: CASRVQGAGNTIYF; j_call: TRBJ1-3; clone_size: -; d_call: -; v_call: TRBV6-5
cdr3_nt: TGTGCCAGAAGCGCGGGACAGGGGATCAATAATTCACCCCTCCACTTT; cdr3_aa: CARSAGQGINNSPLHF; j_call: TRBJ1-6; clone_size: -; d_call: TRBD1; v_call: TRBV5-3
cdr3_nt: TGTGCCAGCAGTGAAGTAATGGGACAAGGAGAGACCCAGTACTTC; cdr3_aa: CASSEVMGQGETQYF; j_call: TRBJ2-5; clone_size: -; d_call: -; v_call: TRBV2
cdr3_nt: TGTGCCAGCAGCGTAGATAGCAATCAGCCCCAGCATTTT; cdr3_aa: CASSVDSNQPQHF; j_call: TRBJ1-5; clone_size: -; d_call: -; v_call: TRBV27
cdr3_nt: TGTGCCAGCAGCTTGGAGGGACAGGGAAGCTCTGGGGCCAACGTCCTGACTTTC; cdr3_aa: CASSLEGQGSSGANVLTF; j_call: TRBJ2-6; clone_size: -; d_call: TRBD1; v_call: TRBV7-8
cdr3_nt: TGTGCCAGCAGCCCCCTGCCTGCGTCCGGAAACACCATATATTTT; cdr3_aa: CASSPLPASGNTIYF; j_call: TRBJ1-3; clone_size: -; d_call: -; v_call: TRBV7-9
cdr3_nt: TGTGCCAGCAGCCAAAGGGGGCGAGGACAGGGGCCTTACAATGAGCAGTTCTTC; cdr3_aa: CASSQRGRGQGPYNEQFF; j_call: TRBJ2-1; clone_size: -; d_call: TRBD1; v_call: TRBV14
cdr3_nt: TGTGCCAGCAGAAAAGGTGGGGCCATGAACACTGAAGCTTTCTTT; cdr3_aa: CASRKGGAMNTEAFF; j_call: TRBJ1-1; clone_size: many; d_call: -; v_call: TRBV9
cdr3_nt: TGTGCCAGCAGCCAAGACTACATTCTGCGGGGGGGAGAGACCCAGTACTTC; cdr3_aa: CASSQDYILRGGETQYF; j_call: TRBJ2-5; clone_size: many; d_call: TRBD2; v_call: TRBV4-2
cdr3_nt: TGTGCCAGCAGCGTTAGCGGGAGCCGCGAGCAGTACTTC; cdr3_aa: CASSVSGSREQYF; j_call: TRBJ2-7; clone_size: -; d_call: TRBD2; v_call: TRBV9
cdr3_nt: TGTGCCAGCAGTGATCTAGCGGGAGGTGTATACGAGCAGTACTTC; cdr3_aa: CASSDLAGGVYEQYF; j_call: TRBJ2-7; clone_size: few; d_call: TRBD2; v_call: TRBV28
cdr3_nt: TGTGCCAGCAGTGAATTTGAGGGGGCAGGAGAAAAACTGTTTTTT; cdr3_aa: CASSEFEGAGEKLFF; j_call: TRBJ1-4; clone_size: -; d_call: TRBD1; v_call: TRBV25-1
cdr3_nt: TGCGCCAGCAGCCGGGACAGCACCTACGAGCAGTACTTC; cdr3_aa: CASSRDSTYEQYF; j_call: TRBJ2-7; clone_size: -; d_call: TRBD1; v_call: TRBV5-1
cdr3_nt: TGCAGCGTTGTTCCTAGCGGGAGCTCCTACGAGCAGTACTTC; cdr3_aa: CSVVPSGSSYEQYF; j_call: TRBJ2-7; clone_size: -; d_call: TRBD2; v_call: TRBV29-1
cdr3_nt: TGTGCCTGGAGTGCCGGGGGGGGGTTAGGAGAGCAGTACTTC; cdr3_aa: CAWSAGGGLGEQYF; j_call: TRBJ2-7; clone_size: -; d_call: TRBD2; v_call: TRBV30
cdr3_nt: TGTGCCAGCAGCTTAAGGGGGGGTAGCGGGTCCGCTTACAATGAGCAGTTCTTC; cdr3_aa: CASSLRGGSGSAYNEQFF; j_call: TRBJ2-1; clone_size: -; d_call: -; v_call: TRBV11-2
cdr3_nt: TGTGCCAGCAGCCGGGACAGGGGCCGCCGGGCCCAAGAGACCCAGTACTTC; cdr3_aa: CASSRDRGRRAQETQYF; j_call: TRBJ2-5; clone_size: -; d_call: TRBD1; v_call: TRBV7-2
cdr3_nt: TGTGCCAGTAGTATGCAAGGACAGGGGGTTGCTCAGCCCCAGCATTTT; cdr3_aa: CASSMQGQGVAQPQHF; j_call: TRBJ1-5; clone_size: -; d_call: TRBD1; v_call: TRBV19
cdr3_nt: TGTGCCAGCAAAGGACTTGGGTTGGTCGGGGAGCTGTTTTTT; cdr3_aa: CASKGLGLVGELFF; j_call: TRBJ2-2; clone_size: -; d_call: -; v_call: TRBV2
cdr3_nt: TGTGCCAGCAGCTTAGGCCTAGCGGGAGCCACAGATACGCAGTATTTT; cdr3_aa: CASSLGLAGATDTQYF; j_call: TRBJ2-3; clone_size: -; d_call: TRBD2; v_call: TRBV7-3
cdr3_nt: TGTGCCAGCAGCTTAGTAGGGGGTGGCAATCAGCCCCAGCATTTT; cdr3_aa: CASSLVGGGNQPQHF; j_call: TRBJ1-5; clone_size: -; d_call: -; v_call: TRBV7-9
cdr3_nt: TGTGCCAGCAGTTACTCAGGACAGGGACCCTATGAGCAGTTCTTC; cdr3_aa: CASSYSGQGPYEQFF; j_call: TRBJ2-1; clone_size: -; d_call: TRBD1; v_call: TRBV6-6
cdr3_nt: TGTGCCAGCAGGGGGGAGGGACCCCTCCACTTT; cdr3_aa: CASRGEGPLHF; j_call: TRBJ1-6; clone_size: -; d_call: -; v_call: TRBV25-1
cdr3_nt: TGTGCCACCAGCGTCGGGACAGCTAATTCACCCCTCCACTTT; cdr3_aa: CATSVGTANSPLHF; j_call: TRBJ1-6; clone_size: few; d_call: TRBD1; v_call: TRBV15
cdr3_nt: TGCGCCAGTAGCGCTACCAGGGGCTTCGCAGATACGCAGTATTTT; cdr3_aa: CASSATRGFADTQYF; j_call: TRBJ2-3; clone_size: -; d_call: -; v_call: TRBV5-1
cdr3_nt: TGTGCCAGCAGCCCGGTAGCGGGATCCACAGATACGCAGTATTTT; cdr3_aa: CASSPVAGSTDTQYF; j_call: TRBJ2-3; clone_size: -; d_call: TRBD2; v_call: TRBV4-2
cdr3_nt: TGTGCCAGCAGCGTCGAAGGGGCGGGGGAAAAACTGTTTTTT; cdr3_aa: CASSVEGAGEKLFF; j_call: TRBJ1-4; clone_size: once; d_call: -; v_call: TRBV9
cdr3_nt: TGTGCCACCGGGCCCGGGGTCCCTGGAAAGCGGGGGACTAGAGTCATCCCCTACAATGAGCAGTTCTTC; cdr3_aa: CATGPGVPGKRGTRVIPYNEQFF; j_call: TRBJ2-1; clone_size: -; d_call: -; v_call: TRBV21-1
cdr3_nt: TGTGCCAGCAGCCGGAGTCCCGGGACAGGGGCCTATGGCTACACCTTC; cdr3_aa: CASSRSPGTGAYGYTF; j_call: TRBJ1-2; clone_size: -; d_call: TRBD1; v_call: TRBV7-2
cdr3_nt: TGTGCCAGCAGTGACCGTTGGGAGACAGATACGCAGTATTTT; cdr3_aa: CASSDRWETDTQYF; j_call: TRBJ2-3; clone_size: many; d_call: -; v_call: TRBV6-1
cdr3_nt: TGTGCCAGCAGTGAAGTGGAGGGGCTGCGGGGCTACACCTTC; cdr3_aa: CASSEVEGLRGYTF; j_call: TRBJ1-2; clone_size: -; d_call: -; v_call: TRBV2
cdr3_nt: TGTGCCAGCAGCCGAACAGGGTGGGAGCAGTACTTC; cdr3_aa: CASSRTGWEQYF; j_call: TRBJ2-7; clone_size: few; d_call: -; v_call: TRBV14
cdr3_nt: TGCGCCAGCAGCCAGGGACAGGGGACATATGGCTACACCTTC; cdr3_aa: CASSQGQGTYGYTF; j_call: TRBJ1-2; clone_size: -; d_call: TRBD1; v_call: TRBV5-1
cdr3_nt: TGTGCCAGCAGATACGGGGGTAGGGCTGGCTACACCTTC; cdr3_aa: CASRYGGRAGYTF; j_call: TRBJ1-2; clone_size: -; d_call: -; v_call: TRBV5-4